One and the same sample provided the 27 T cell receptor beta chains below, sequenced in a study of control samples from healthy donors and cancer patients. Repertoires were generated with immunoSEQ multiplex PCR, while TCRdb's copy carries only in-frame clones and drops some. The sample carries some 120,000 clones, approximately 94% recorded once. The sample taken for sequencing was blood. Receptors were obtained from a man aged 25-40 years in good health.

In this sample, this clone turned up once. The chain links TRBV3-1 (or the pseudogene TRBV3-2) to TRBJ2-6; 9 nucleotides match TRBD1. The germline V gene has CDR1 LGHDT and CDR2 YNNKEL (reference sequence). V dropped 0 bases and J dropped 0; count of bases not matched to a gene: 6. This CDR3 is built from 19 residues. CDR3 residues: CASSQDLTGGYSGANVLTF. Here the CDR3 DNA reads TGTGCCAGCAGCCAAGACCTGACAGGGGGGTACTCTGGGGCCAACGTCCTGACTTTC.

CDR3 amino acids: CSVGDRGAGYEQYF. The CDR3 nucleotides read TGCAGCGTTGGGGACCGTGGGGCGGGGTACGAGCAGTACTTC. The chain uses TRBV29-1 and TRBJ2-7; perhaps TRBD2 as D (6 bases). The V gene lost 4 bases and the J gene lost 4 bases, with 17 bases spanning the gap. The germline V gene has CDR1 SQVTM and CDR2 ANQGSEA. CDR3 size: 14 residues.

This chain connects TRBV24-1 to TRBJ2-3; 8 bases line up with TRBD1. This CDR3 spans 16 amino acids. The V segment lost 4 bases and the J segment 6 bases; nucleotides outside the gene matches: 11. Germline CDR1 reads KGHDR; CDR2 reads SFDVKD. The CDR3, as DNA: TGTGCCACCAGTGACGGCGACAGGGGCCCTGTGGATACGCAGTATTTT. Translating gives CATSDGDRGPVDTQYF.

This clone has a single count. V gene TRBV14 combines with J gene TRBJ2-3, with D maybe TRBD2 (5 bases). The CDR3 totals 16 residues. Trimming took off 0 bases at V and 2 bases at J, with 12 bases between the two ends. Per the germline V gene, CDR1 is SGHDN and CDR2 is FVKESK. Here the CDR3 reads CASSQEEGFITDTQYF. The CDR3 DNA reads as TGTGCCAGCAGCCAAGAAGAGGGATTCATCACAGATACGCAGTATTTT.

The rearrangement links TRBV19 to TRBJ1-2; 11 nucleotides match TRBD1. The CDR3 totals 15 residues. Per the germline V gene, CDR1 is LNHDA and CDR2 is SQIVND (reference sequence). Trimming at V came to 3 bases and at J to 7 bases, leaving 7 bases not matched to a gene. The CDR3 bases are TGTGCCAGTAGTATGGATGGACAGGGGGCAGGTGGCTACACCTTC. It specifies CASSMDGQGAGGYTF. Combining the CDR3 with reference TRBV19 and TRBJ1-2 gives the whole variable domain DGGITQSPKYLFRKEGQNVTLSCEQNLNHDAMYWYRQDPGQGLRLIYYSQIVNDFQKGDIAEGYSVSREKKESFPLTVTSAQKNPTAFYLCASSMDGQGAGGYTFGSGTRLTVV.

The chain combines TRBV19 with TRBJ1-5; no clear D gene. The ends were cut back, 3 bases at V and 2 bases at J, with 11 bases in the middle. Germline V gene lookup returns CDR1 LNHDA and CDR2 SQIVND (reference sequence). The CDR3 runs 15 residues. The CDR3 region has the DNA TGTGCCAGTAGTATTTTTGGGCAGCGCAATCAGCCCCAGCATTTT. This codes for CASSIFGQRNQPQHF.

The chain recombines TRBV28 with TRBJ1-2, with TRBD1 as a possible D gene (5 bases). The CDR3 extends over 17 amino acids. Germline values: CDR1 MDHEN, CDR2 SYDVKM. V was shortened by 8 bases and J by 4 bases, with 26 bases between the two germline ends. The CDR3 loop reads CASAYHLEGRPLYGYTF. For the CDR3, the DNA is TGTGCCAGCGCATACCACCTAGAGGGGCGCCCCCTCTATGGCTACACCTTC.

V usage is TRBV2 and J usage is TRBJ2-7, with a weak D call TRBD1 (6 bases). CDR1 and CDR2 from the germline V gene are SNHLY and FYNNEI. Between the trimmed V and J ends, which lost 1 base and 0 bases, there was a span of 13 bases. The CDR3 has 16 amino acids. The CDR3 sequence is CASSEGSRGPSYEQYF. The CDR3 nucleotides are TGTGCCAGCAGTGAAGGGTCCAGGGGACCCTCCTACGAGCAGTACTTC.

The chain is built from TRBV4-2 and TRBJ1-4, with D unresolved. Germline V gene sequence: CDR1 LGHNA, CDR2 YNFKEQ. Trimming took off 5 bases at V and 5 bases at J, with 12 bases between the two ends. CDR3 length equals 14 residues. The CDR3 here is CASSSDGRNEKLFF. The CDR3 nucleotides are TGTGCCAGCAGCTCCGACGGACGGAATGAAAAACTGTTTTTT.

J is TRBJ2-7 and V is TRBV6-2 or TRBV6-3; D is unresolved. The CDR3 consists of 14 residues. Deletions cut 5 bases from V and 2 bases from J, with 13 bases between. Looked up from germline, CDR1 is MNHEY and CDR2 is SVGEGT. The CDR3 is CASSPGWEPYEQYF. The CDR3 nucleotides are TGTGCCAGCAGTCCCGGGTGGGAACCCTACGAGCAGTACTTC.

This clone came up once. The V call is TRBV5-1, the J call TRBJ2-3; the match to TRBD1 covers 11 bases. V was pared by 7 bases and J by 7 bases, with 14 bases of the junction left unmatched. CDR1 is SGHRS, CDR2 YFSETQ, per germline. There are 16 residues in the CDR3. The CDR3 nucleotides are TGCGCCAGCGGGCCGTGGACAGGGGGCGCCTCAAATACGCAGTATTTT. Amino acid sequence: CASGPWTGGASNTQYF.

The chain uses TRBV6-5 and TRBJ1-5, with a possible D match to TRBD1 (6 bases). V gave up 4 bases and J gave up 0 bases, with 10 bases separating them. The CDR3 sequence is 15 residues long. Germline loops: CDR1 MNHEY, CDR2 SVGAGI. The CDR3 protein is CASSLDSGSNQPQHF. CDR3 DNA: TGTGCCAGCAGTTTGGACAGCGGTAGCAATCAGCCCCAGCATTTT.

The chain recombines TRBV7-9 with TRBJ2-5, with D possibly matching TRBD2 (7 bases). Germline V CDR1 and CDR2: SEHNR, FQNEAQ (reference sequence). The germline V and J ends were trimmed by 5 bases and 5 bases, with 12 bases remaining between them. The CDR3 extends over 13 amino acids. The CDR3 DNA reads as TGTGCCAGCAGCCCCAAGGGGGGGGAGACCCAGTACTTC. Protein sequence: CASSPKGGETQYF.

This clone appeared once. This sequence joins TRBV21-1 and TRBJ1-4. TRBV21-1 is an annotated pseudogene. The CDR3 length is 19 residues. DNA for the CDR3: TGTGCCAGCAGCTCCCAAAGGGAGGGTCAACAGGGCCGATCTGAAAAACTGTTTTTT. This codes for CASSSQREGQQGRSEKLFF.

This rearrangement joins TRBV7-2 to TRBJ2-3; TRBD1 might be the D (5 bases). V lost 6 bases to trimming and J lost 4 bases, with 14 bases between them. Germline CDR1 reads SGHTA; CDR2 reads FQGNSA. The CDR3 consists of 14 residues. CDR3 sequence (DNA): TGTGCCAGCAGACTTGGAGTAGGGGCAGATACGCAGTATTTT. It specifies CASRLGVGADTQYF.

V and J are TRBV28 and TRBJ2-7; D is perhaps TRBD1 (6 bases). CDR1 and CDR2 from the germline V gene are MDHEN and SYDVKM. CDR3 length equals 12 residues. V was clipped by 10 bases and J by 3 bases, with 13 bases between them. The CDR3, as DNA: TGTGCCACCAGACAGGTTCTCTACGAGCAGTACTTC. Protein product: CATRQVLYEQYF.

The V and J genes are TRBV7-9 and TRBJ1-4; D is ambiguous. With 5 bases removed from V and 8 bases from J, the gap between germline ends came to 6 bases. Per germline, CDR1 SEHNR and CDR2 FQNEAQ (reference sequence). This CDR3 contains 11 residues. CDR3 in amino acids: CASSRREKLFF. As DNA, the CDR3 is TGTGCCAGCAGCCGGAGGGAAAAACTGTTTTTT.

The chain recombines TRBV5-4 with TRBJ1-6; D uncertain. Germline V lookup: CDR1 SGHNT, CDR2 YYREEE (reference sequence). V was cut by 4 bases and J by 14 bases, with 22 bases left in between. The CDR3 is 15 residues long. The CDR3 sequence: CASSLNGEPPRTLHF. The CDR3 nucleotides read TGTGCCAGCAGCCTAAACGGAGAACCGCCTAGAACCCTCCACTTT. Using reference TRBV5-4 and TRBJ1-6 for the parts outside the CDR3, the full variable domain is ETGVTQSPTHLIKTRGQQVTLRCSSQSGHNTVSWYQQALGQGPQFIFQYYREEENGRGNFPPRFSGLQFPNYSSELNVNALELDDSALYLCASSLNGEPPRTLHFGNGTRLTVT.

V usage is TRBV5-1 and J usage is TRBJ2-7; 7 bases align to TRBD1. V lost 7 bases to trimming and J lost 2 bases; unmatched junction nucleotides: 9. CDR3 length: 14 amino acids. Germline CDR1 reads SGHRS; CDR2 reads YFSETQ. CDR3 nucleotides: TGCGCCAGCTCACAGCAGACAGGGACCTACGAGCAGTACTTC. Translated, it gives CASSQQTGTYEQYF.

The chain uses TRBV6-1 and TRBJ2-3, with D possibly being TRBD1 (5 bases). CDR3 length: 16 amino acids. V was pared by 3 bases and J by 4 bases, with 17 bases between. Germline CDR1 MNHNS, CDR2 SASEGT. CDR3 loop: CASSDRWTPPADTQYF. In nucleotides, the CDR3 is TGTGCCAGCAGTGATAGGTGGACACCCCCGGCAGATACGCAGTATTTT.

The J gene is TRBJ1-3, the V gene TRBV5-5; D unresolved. Germline V lookup: CDR1 SGHKS, CDR2 YYEKEE (reference sequence). The length of the CDR3 is 14 residues. The V gene lost 1 base and the J gene lost 6 bases, with 11 bases spanning the gap. CDR3 sequence reads: CASSLSAALNTIYF. As DNA, the CDR3 is TGTGCCAGCAGCTTGAGTGCGGCTCTAAACACCATATATTTT. The full variable domain, completed using reference TRBV5-5 and TRBJ1-3, is DAGVTQSPTHLIKTRGQQVTLRCSPISGHKSVSWYQQVLGQGPQFIFQYYEKEERGRGNFPDRFSARQFPNYSSELNVNALLLGDSALYLCASSLSAALNTIYFGEGSWLTVV.

The chain links TRBV6-6 to TRBJ2-1; 10 nucleotides agree with TRBD1. The CDR3 is made up of 15 amino acids. V lost 2 bases and J lost 2; bases outside the gene matches: 0. Germline V CDR1 and CDR2: MNHNY, SVGAGI (reference sequence). This chain's CDR3 is CASSYGTGAYNEQFF. The DNA of the CDR3 is TGTGCCAGCAGTTACGGGACAGGGGCCTACAATGAGCAGTTCTTC.

The chain links TRBV14 to TRBJ2-5, with D possibly TRBD2 on 5 matching bases. CDR3 size: 15 residues. The germline V gene encodes CDR1 SGHDN and CDR2 FVKESK. Trimming removed 4 bases from V and 1 base from J, with 13 bases in between. CDR3 DNA sequence: TGTGCCAGCAGCCTCCCCTCGGACTTCCAAGAGACCCAGTACTTC. It translates to CASSLPSDFQETQYF.

The chain employs TRBV5-1 and TRBJ2-7, with 7 bases matching TRBD1. Germline CDR1 SGHRS, CDR2 YFSETQ. V lost 0 bases and J lost 2; bases outside the gene matches: 5. The CDR3 contains 15 residues. CDR3 in amino acids: CASSLGQGPTYEQYF. For the CDR3, the DNA is TGCGCCAGCAGCTTGGGACAGGGCCCCACCTACGAGCAGTACTTC.

The chain couples TRBV9 to TRBJ2-2; TRBD1 agrees at 8 bases. Per the germline V gene, CDR1 is SGDLS and CDR2 is YYNGEE. Germline trimming cut 4 bases from V and 7 bases from J; bases unmatched to any gene: 6. The CDR3 has 14 residues. This CDR3 reads CASSFGQGGGELFF. The CDR3 nucleotides read TGTGCCAGCAGCTTCGGACAGGGAGGCGGGGAGCTGTTTTTT.

DNA of the CDR3: TGTGCCAGCAGCCAAGTTCCAGGCACGAACACCGGGGAGCTGTTTTTT. Its protein is CASSQVPGTNTGELFF. V is TRBV3-1 (or the pseudogene TRBV3-2) and J is TRBJ2-2; D ambiguous. CDR1 and CDR2 from the germline V gene are LGHDT and YNNKEL (reference sequence). The CDR3 length is 16 residues. V lost 1 base, J lost 0 bases, and 9 bases lay in between.

The V and J genes are TRBV16 and TRBJ2-2; D unresolved. V was pared by 5 bases and J by 2 bases, with 12 bases between. CDR3 length: 15 amino acids. Germline-derived CDR1 and CDR2 are KGHSY and FQNENV. CDR3 DNA: TGTGCCAGCAGCGGGGATTTACTTAACACCGGGGAGCTGTTTTTT. This sequence encodes CASSGDLLNTGELFF. The entire variable domain, with the rest obtained from reference TRBV16 and TRBJ2-2, is as follows: GEEVAQTPKHLVRGEGQKAKLYCAPIKGHSYVFWYQQVLKNEFKFLISFQNENVFDETGMPKERFSAKCLPNSPCSLEIQATKLEDSAVYFCASSGDLLNTGELFFGEGSRLTVL.